The entry below gives a single TCR beta chain sequence along with its context. The data belong to a study of early T cells in non-severe SARS-CoV-2 infection. As for the study in general: From unsorted whole blood, bulk RNA was sequenced, and the chains remained unpaired.

After removal of 4 bases from V and 0 bases from J, the junction contained 10 bases not matched to a gene. Germline CDR1 SGHRS, CDR2 YFSETQ. The CDR3 has 17 amino acids. TCRdb reanalysed the 5' RACE reads using MiXCR and keeps one entry per CDR3 protein. The sample contains about 42,000 distinct CDR3 sequences, about 6% of which appear only once. The input for sequencing was whole blood, taken at baseline. This clonotype was sampled from an adult who was a healthcare worker with PCR-confirmed SARS-CoV-2 infection or an uninfected control (not recorded which). The chain has TRBV5-1 and TRBJ1-3, with TRBD1 matching 7 bases. The CDR3 is CASSAGGLSLSGNTIYF. Here the CDR3 DNA reads TGCGCCAGCAGCGCAGGGGGGCTCTCTCTCTCTGGAAACACCATATATTTT. The variable domain in full, completed from reference TRBV5-1 and TRBJ1-3, reads KAGVTQTPRYLIKTRGQQVTLSCSPISGHRSVSWYQQTPGQGLQFLFEYFSETQRNKGNFPGRFSGRQFSNSRSEMNVSTLELGDSALYLCASSAGGLSLSGNTIYFGEGSWLTVV.